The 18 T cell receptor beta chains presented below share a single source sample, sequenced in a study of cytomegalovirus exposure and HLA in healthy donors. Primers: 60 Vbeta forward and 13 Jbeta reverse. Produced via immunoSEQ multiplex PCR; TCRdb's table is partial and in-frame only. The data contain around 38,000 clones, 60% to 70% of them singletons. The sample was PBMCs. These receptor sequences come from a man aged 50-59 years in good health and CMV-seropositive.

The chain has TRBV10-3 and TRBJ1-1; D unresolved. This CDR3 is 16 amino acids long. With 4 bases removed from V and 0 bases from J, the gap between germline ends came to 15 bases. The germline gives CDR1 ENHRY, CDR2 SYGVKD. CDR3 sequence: CAISVSTGSMNTEAFF. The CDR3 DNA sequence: TGTGCCATCAGTGTTTCAACGGGGTCCATGAACACTGAAGCTTTCTTT.

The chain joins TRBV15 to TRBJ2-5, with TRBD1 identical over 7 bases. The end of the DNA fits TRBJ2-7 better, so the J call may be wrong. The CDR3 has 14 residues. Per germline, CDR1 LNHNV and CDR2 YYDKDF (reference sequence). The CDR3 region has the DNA TGTGCCACCAGCAGAGATCCCGGACAGGACGAGCAGTACTTC. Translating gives CATSRDPGQDEQYF.

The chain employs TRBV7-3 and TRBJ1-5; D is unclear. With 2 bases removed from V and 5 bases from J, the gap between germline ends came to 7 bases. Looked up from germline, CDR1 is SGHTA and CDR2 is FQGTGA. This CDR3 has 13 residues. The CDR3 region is CASSLSRDQPQHF. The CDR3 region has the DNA TGTGCCAGCAGCTTATCACGGGATCAGCCCCAGCATTTT. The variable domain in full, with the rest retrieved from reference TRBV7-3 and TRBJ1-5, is GAGVSQTPSNKVTEKGKYVELRCDPISGHTALYWYRQSLGQGPEFLIYFQGTGAADDSGLPNDRFFAVRPEGSVSTLKIQRTERGDSAVYLCASSLSRDQPQHFGDGTRLSIL.

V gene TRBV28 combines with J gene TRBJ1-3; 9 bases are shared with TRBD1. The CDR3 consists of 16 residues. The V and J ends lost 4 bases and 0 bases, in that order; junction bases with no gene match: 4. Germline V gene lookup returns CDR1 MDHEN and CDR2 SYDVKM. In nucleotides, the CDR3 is TGTGCCAGCAGTTCCGGACAGGGGCCCTCTGGAAACACCATATATTTT. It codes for CASSSGQGPSGNTIYF.

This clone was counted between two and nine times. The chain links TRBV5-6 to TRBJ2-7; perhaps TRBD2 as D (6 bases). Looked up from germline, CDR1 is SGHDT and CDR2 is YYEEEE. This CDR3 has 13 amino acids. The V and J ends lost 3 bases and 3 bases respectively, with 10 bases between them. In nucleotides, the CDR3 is TGTGCCAGCAGCTCCGGGGGTCTCTACGAGCAGTACTTC. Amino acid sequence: CASSSGGLYEQYF.

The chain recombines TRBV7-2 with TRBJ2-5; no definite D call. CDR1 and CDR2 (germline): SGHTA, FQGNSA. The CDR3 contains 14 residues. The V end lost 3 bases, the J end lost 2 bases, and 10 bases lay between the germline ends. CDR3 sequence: CASSFWSKQETQYF. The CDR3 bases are TGTGCCAGCAGCTTCTGGAGCAAACAAGAGACCCAGTACTTC. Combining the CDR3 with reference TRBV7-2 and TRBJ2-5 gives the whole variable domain GAGVSQSPSNKVTEKGKDVELRCDPISGHTALYWYRQSLGQGLEFLIYFQGNSAPDKSGLPSDRFSAERTGGSVSTLTIQRTQQEDSAVYLCASSFWSKQETQYFGPGTRLLVL.

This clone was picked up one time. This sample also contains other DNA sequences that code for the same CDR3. CDR3 nucleotides: TGTGCCAGCAGTTCAGGGCCTGGGAACACTGAAGCTTTCTTT. As protein: CASSSGPGNTEAFF. This sequence joins TRBV28 and TRBJ1-1; TRBD1 might be the D (5 bases). Germline CDR1 and CDR2: MDHEN and SYDVKM. This CDR3 has 14 residues. Trimming left V 4 bases short and J 1 base short, with 10 bases between.

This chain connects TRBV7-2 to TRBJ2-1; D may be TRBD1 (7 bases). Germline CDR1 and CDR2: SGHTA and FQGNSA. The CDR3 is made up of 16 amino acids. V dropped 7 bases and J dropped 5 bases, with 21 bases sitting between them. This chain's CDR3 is CASTINPRGAHNEQFF. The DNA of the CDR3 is TGTGCCAGCACCATAAACCCCAGGGGGGCACACAATGAGCAGTTCTTC.

The CDR3 DNA reads as TGCGCCAGCAGCCAATCCGAGACAGGGGCTGCTGGGGCCAACGTCCTGACTTTC. This codes for CASSQSETGAAGANVLTF. V gene TRBV4-1 combines with J gene TRBJ2-6; TRBD1 matches 8 bases. J lost 2 bases, V lost 2 bases, and 8 bases had no gene match. CDR1 and CDR2 (germline): MGHRA, YSYEKL. This CDR3 region has 18 residues.

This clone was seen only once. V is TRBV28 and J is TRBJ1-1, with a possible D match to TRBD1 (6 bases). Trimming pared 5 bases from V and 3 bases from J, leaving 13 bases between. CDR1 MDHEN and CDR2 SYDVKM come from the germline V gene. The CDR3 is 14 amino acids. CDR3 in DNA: TGTGCCAGCAGTGGTCACTCAGGGGACACTGAAGCTTTCTTT. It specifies CASSGHSGDTEAFF.

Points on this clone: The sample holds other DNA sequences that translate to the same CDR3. CDR3 DNA: TGTGCCAGCAGCCGGACAGAAAGCGGCAATCAGCCCCAGCATTTT. Protein: CASSRTESGNQPQHF. V and J are TRBV7-9 and TRBJ1-5; possible D gene TRBD1, 6 bases. V was pared by 5 bases and J by 2 bases, with 13 bases between. Germline V CDR1 and CDR2: SEHNR, FQNEAQ (reference sequence). CDR3 size: 15 residues.

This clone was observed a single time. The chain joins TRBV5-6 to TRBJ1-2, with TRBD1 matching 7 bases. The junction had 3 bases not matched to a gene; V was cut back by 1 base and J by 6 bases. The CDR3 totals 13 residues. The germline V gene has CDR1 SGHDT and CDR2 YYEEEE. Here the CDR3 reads CASSLQGVDGYTF. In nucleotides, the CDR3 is TGTGCCAGCAGCTTGCAGGGGGTGGATGGCTACACCTTC. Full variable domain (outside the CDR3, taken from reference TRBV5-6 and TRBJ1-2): DAGVTQSPTHLIKTRGQQVTLRCSPKSGHDTVSWYQQALGQGPQFIFQYYEEEERQRGNFPDRFSGHQFPNYSSELNVNALLLGDSALYLCASSLQGVDGYTFGSGTRLTVV.

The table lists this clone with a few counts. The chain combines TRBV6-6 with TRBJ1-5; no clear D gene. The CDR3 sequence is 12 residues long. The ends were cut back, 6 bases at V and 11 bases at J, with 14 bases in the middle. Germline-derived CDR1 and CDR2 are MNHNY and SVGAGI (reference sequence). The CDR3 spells CASSPTIGSQHF. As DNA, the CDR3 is TGTGCCAGCAGCCCTACAATCGGGTCCCAGCATTTT.

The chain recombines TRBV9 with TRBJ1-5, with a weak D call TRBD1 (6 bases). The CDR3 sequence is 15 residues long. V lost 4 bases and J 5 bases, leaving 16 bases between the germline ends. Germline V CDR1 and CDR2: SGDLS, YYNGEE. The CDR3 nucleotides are TGTGCCAGCAGCCCCGGCGGGGGCGGGGATCAGCCCCAGCATTTT. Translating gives CASSPGGGGDQPQHF. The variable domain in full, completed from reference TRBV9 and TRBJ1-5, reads DSGVTQTPKHLITATGQRVTLRCSPRSGDLSVYWYQQSLDQGLQFLIQYYNGEERAKGNILERFSAQQFPDLHSELNLSSLELGDSALYFCASSPGGGGDQPQHFGDGTRLSIL.

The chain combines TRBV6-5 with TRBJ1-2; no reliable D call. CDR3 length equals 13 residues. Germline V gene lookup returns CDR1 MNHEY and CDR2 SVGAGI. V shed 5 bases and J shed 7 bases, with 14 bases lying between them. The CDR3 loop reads CASSPGGEGGYTF. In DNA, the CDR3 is TGTGCCAGCAGTCCTGGCGGGGAGGGTGGCTACACCTTC.

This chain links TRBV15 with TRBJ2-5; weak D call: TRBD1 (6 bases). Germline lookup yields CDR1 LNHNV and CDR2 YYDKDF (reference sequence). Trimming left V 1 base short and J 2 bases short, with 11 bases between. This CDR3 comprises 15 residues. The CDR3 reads CATSRGTETQETQYF. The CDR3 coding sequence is TGTGCCACCAGCAGAGGGACAGAAACACAAGAGACCCAGTACTTC.

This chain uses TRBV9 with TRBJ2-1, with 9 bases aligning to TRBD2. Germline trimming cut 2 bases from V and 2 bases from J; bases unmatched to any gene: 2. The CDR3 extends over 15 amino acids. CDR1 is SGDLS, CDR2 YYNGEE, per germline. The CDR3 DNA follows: TGTGCCAGCAGCGTGGCTAGCGGGACCTACAATGAGCAGTTCTTC. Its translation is CASSVASGTYNEQFF.

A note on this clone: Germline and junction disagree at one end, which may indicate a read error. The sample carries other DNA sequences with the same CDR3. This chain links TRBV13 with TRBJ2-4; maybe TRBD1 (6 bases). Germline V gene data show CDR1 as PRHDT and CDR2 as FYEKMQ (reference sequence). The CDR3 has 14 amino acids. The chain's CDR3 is CASSLPGQKNIQYF. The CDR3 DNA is TGTGCCAGCAGCCTCCCAGGACAGAAAAACATCCAGTACTTC. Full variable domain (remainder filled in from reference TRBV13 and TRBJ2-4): AAGVIQSPRHLIKEKRETATLKCYPIPRHDTVYWYQQGPGQDPQFLISFYEKMQSDKGSIPDRFSAQQFSDYHSELNMSSLELGDSALYFCASSLPGQKNIQYFGAGTRLSVL.